What follows are 2 T cell receptor beta chains derived from one specimen sequenced in a study of Graves' ophthalmopathy and Graves' hyperthyroidism. Amplification of the TCR beta CDR3 regions used RNA transcripts (as template). RT-PCR with HTBI primers came first, then second-round multiplex PCR. TCRdb analysed the multiplex PCR reads with MiXCR anew, one entry per CDR3 protein. Among over a million distinct CDR3 sequences listed, about two fifths were seen once. The specimen was peripheral blood or thyroid tissue (not recorded which). The receptors derive from an adult man with Graves' hyperthyroidism.

This chain links TRBV12-3 or TRBV12-4 with TRBJ2-2; 9 nucleotides agree with TRBD2. With V trimmed by 0 bases and J by 0 bases, 2 bases remained unmatched. The CDR3 spans 17 residues. This CDR3 is CASSLAGLATNTGELFF. As DNA, the CDR3 is TGTGCCAGCAGTTTAGCGGGACTAGCCACGAACACCGGGGAGCTGTTTTTT.

This clonotype was recorded many times. The V call is TRBV2, the J call TRBJ2-2, with D unclear. Germline CDR1 and CDR2: SNHLY and FYNNEI. This CDR3 comprises 17 residues. Between the trimmed V and J ends, which lost 2 bases and 3 bases, there was a span of 16 bases. The CDR3 DNA reads TGTGCCAGCAGTGAAATCGCAGGCATGCACTACACCGGGGAGCTGTTTTTT. Translation: CASSEIAGMHYTGELFF.